This T cell receptor (beta chain) was obtained from a study of blood T cell repertoires in COVID-19. At the level of the study: Samples came from the United States, Italy and Spain, spanning acute and convalescent COVID-19. T cells, B-cell-depleted T cells, or PBMCs provided the cDNA or gDNA that served as material.

Seattle enrolled patients during active infection and tracked them longitudinally. The length of the CDR3 is 15 residues. The V and J ends lost 0 bases and 3 bases respectively, with 9 bases between them. CDR1 and CDR2 from the germline V gene are LNHNV and YYDKDF (reference sequence). The authors' processing: Amplification with reference gene primers provided the estimates of nucleated cell counts. TCRdb's table, derived via immunoSEQ multiplex PCR, lists solely in-frame clones and lacks some. V, J and clone size are those of that table, while D and trimming were read from the DNA. In the table there are 250,000 to 350,000 clones, 85% to 90% of which are singletons.

The chain carries TRBV15 and TRBJ1-5; D remains unclear. Sequenced: peripheral blood. This clonotype originated in a woman aged 25-40 years with COVID-19, enrolled during active disease. CDR3 in amino acids: CATSRDWQVNQPQHF. In nucleotides, the CDR3 is TGTGCCACCAGCAGAGATTGGCAGGTCAATCAGCCCCAGCATTTT.